The 19 T cell receptor beta chains given below trace back to one sample, sequenced in a study of cytomegalovirus exposure and HLA in healthy donors. PCR was performed using 60 Vbeta and 13 Jbeta primers. Some clones are missing from TCRdb's copy, which holds only in-frame ones; the method was immunoSEQ multiplex PCR. This table holds about 140,000 clones, roughly 80% found once. The source material was PBMCs. These receptors were obtained from a man aged 30-40 years in good health and CMV-seronegative.

V and J are TRBV9 and TRBJ2-7, with D possibly TRBD2 on 6 matching bases. V was shortened by 2 bases and J by 2 bases, with 17 bases between the two germline ends. Germline CDR1 and CDR2: SGDLS and YYNGEE. The CDR3 has 16 amino acids. CDR3 in amino acids: CASSVSSGLPPYEQYF. The CDR3 DNA is TGTGCCAGCAGCGTGTCCTCGGGACTGCCTCCCTACGAGCAGTACTTC.

The sample holds one count of this clone. The CDR3: CASKSRENTEAFF. For the CDR3, the DNA is TGTGCCAGCAAATCGAGGGAGAACACTGAAGCTTTCTTT. The chain links TRBV27 to TRBJ1-1; D call uncertain. The ends were cut back, 7 bases at V and 1 base at J, with 10 bases in the middle. CDR3 size: 13 residues. CDR1 is MNHEY, CDR2 SMNVEV, per germline (reference sequence).

The rearrangement joins TRBV5-1 to TRBJ2-7; D might be TRBD2 (6 bases). The CDR3 runs 12 residues. Trimming removed 3 bases from V and 3 bases from J, with 7 bases in between. Germline CDR1 SGHRS, CDR2 YFSETQ. CDR3 coding DNA: TGCGCCAGCAGCTCGGAGGGCTACGAGCAGTACTTC. Its protein product is CASSSEGYEQYF.

The rearrangement joins TRBV28 to TRBJ1-1, with no clear D. The V gene lost 7 bases and the J gene lost 0 bases, with 6 bases spanning the gap. Germline lookup yields CDR1 MDHEN and CDR2 SYDVKM. The CDR3 is made up of 12 amino acids. CDR3 sequence: CASNSMNTEAFF. The DNA for the CDR3 is TGTGCCAGCAATTCCATGAACACTGAAGCTTTCTTT.

The chain joins TRBV5-1 to TRBJ1-3; 8 positions match TRBD1. The CDR3 length is 15 residues. In germline, CDR1 is SGHRS, CDR2 YFSETQ. Trimming removed 3 bases from V and 4 bases from J; junction bases left unmatched: 6. The CDR3, as DNA: TGCGCCAGCAGCTCGTCGACAGGGGCCGGAAACACCATATATTTT. The encoded protein is CASSSSTGAGNTIYF.

The V gene is TRBV27, the J gene TRBJ2-3; 8 positions agree with TRBD2. V shed 7 bases and J 4 bases; nucleotides not matched to a gene: 7. Germline V CDR1 and CDR2: MNHEY, SMNVEV (reference sequence). The CDR3 loop spans 14 amino acids. The CDR3 DNA follows: TGTGCCAGCATGGGACTAGGACTAGCAGATACGCAGTATTTT. Protein: CASMGLGLADTQYF.

V gene TRBV19 combines with J gene TRBJ2-6; D perhaps matches TRBD1 (5 bases). Germline assignment: CDR1 LNHDA and CDR2 SQIVND (reference sequence). The CDR3 is 17 residues long. Trimming shortened V by 3 bases and J by 0 bases, and 12 bases separated the two germline ends. CDR3 sequence: CASSIGRADSGANVLTF. The CDR3, as DNA: TGTGCCAGTAGTATTGGCAGGGCGGACTCTGGGGCCAACGTCCTGACTTTC.

This clone was detected only once. The genes are TRBV5-1 and TRBJ2-5; 15 bases match TRBD2. V lost 4 bases, J lost 5 bases, and 6 bases stayed unmatched. The CDR3 covers 16 residues. Germline V gene lookup returns CDR1 SGHRS and CDR2 YFSETQ. CDR3 DNA sequence: TGCGCCAGCAGCCCGACAGGACTAGCGGGAGGGGAGACCCAGTACTTC. This sequence encodes CASSPTGLAGGETQYF.

This rearrangement joins TRBV5-4 to TRBJ2-2; 14 positions match TRBD2. The germline CDR1 and CDR2 sequences are SGHNT and YYREEE (reference sequence). The CDR3 is 15 amino acids. Unmatched junction bases numbered 9, after V lost 9 bases and J lost 8 bases. DNA of the CDR3: TGTGCCACCCGGACTAGCGGGAGGAGTCCGGGGGAGCTGTTTTTT. Protein product: CATRTSGRSPGELFF.

This clone was seen only a few times. The chain uses TRBV2 and TRBJ1-5; weak D call: TRBD1 (6 bases). Germline CDR1 and CDR2: SNHLY and FYNNEI. V lost 6 bases and J 5 bases, leaving 17 bases between the germline ends. CDR3 length equals 15 residues. DNA for the CDR3: TGTGCCAGCAGCCCCCGGTCAGGGGCGGATCAGCCCCAGCATTTT. Amino acids: CASSPRSGADQPQHF. Filled out from reference TRBV2 and TRBJ1-5, the complete variable domain reads EPEVTQTPSHQVTQMGQEVILRCVPISNHLYFYWYRQILGQKVEFLVSFYNNEISEKSEIFDDQFSVERPDGSNFTLKIRSTKLEDSAMYFCASSPRSGADQPQHFGDGTRLSIL.

The J gene is TRBJ2-7, the V gene TRBV5-4; 13 bases match TRBD2. The V gene end was trimmed by 3 bases and the J gene end by 3 bases; junction bases not matched to a gene: 9. From germline, CDR1 is SGHNT and CDR2 YYREEE (reference sequence). The CDR3 sequence is 17 residues long. The DNA for the CDR3 is TGTGCCAGCAGCTCCCATGGACGGACTAGCGGGAGCTACGAGCAGTACTTC. Encoded protein: CASSSHGRTSGSYEQYF.

This clone was observed a handful of times. V and J are TRBV11-1 and TRBJ2-5, with 11 nucleotides matching TRBD2. This CDR3 comprises 14 residues. Germline V gives CDR1 SGHAT, CDR2 FQDESV (reference sequence). V lost 5 bases to trimming and J lost 5 bases; unmatched junction nucleotides: 4. CDR3 nucleotides: TGTGCCAGCAGCCCGACTAGCGGGATTGAGACCCAGTACTTC. Translating it yields CASSPTSGIETQYF.

The J gene is TRBJ2-2, the V gene TRBV27; 9 bases align to TRBD2. The CDR3 length is 15 residues. Per the germline V gene, CDR1 is MNHEY and CDR2 is SMNVEV (reference sequence). V lost 10 bases, J lost 7 bases, and 13 bases stayed unmatched. CDR3 sequence (DNA): TGTGCCACCGCGAATATAGCGGGAGTTAACGGGGAGCTGTTTTTT. Its translation is CATANIAGVNGELFF.

The V gene is TRBV27, the J gene TRBJ2-7, with D possibly being TRBD1 (6 bases). The germline V gene encodes CDR1 MNHEY and CDR2 SMNVEV (reference sequence). V was trimmed by 4 bases and J by 5 bases, leaving 9 bases between them. The CDR3 length is 12 residues. CDR3 protein: CASSSRGHEQYF. Written as DNA, the CDR3 is TGTGCCAGCAGTTCCAGGGGCCACGAGCAGTACTTC.

This chain joins TRBV5-1 and TRBJ2-7; TRBD2 agrees at 7 bases. J was trimmed by 0 bases and V by 2 bases; bases with no gene match: 5. The CDR3 extends over 15 amino acids. The V gene's germline CDR1 is SGHRS and CDR2 YFSETQ. For the CDR3, the DNA is TGCGCCAGCAGCTTTGTGGGGGGGTTCTCCTACGAGCAGTACTTC. This gives the protein CASSFVGGFSYEQYF.

The chain is built from TRBV5-1 and TRBJ2-2; possible D gene TRBD2, 6 bases. The CDR3 is 16 residues long. The germline CDR1 and CDR2 sequences are SGHRS and YFSETQ. Trimming removed 4 bases at V and 4 bases at J, with 17 bases between. CDR3 in DNA: TGCGCCAGCAGCACCGCCCTGGCGGGAAGCACCGGGGAGCTGTTTTTT. This sequence encodes CASSTALAGSTGELFF.

The V and J genes are TRBV27 and TRBJ2-5, with TRBD2 identical over 10 bases. Looked up from germline, CDR1 is MNHEY and CDR2 is SMNVEV (reference sequence). This CDR3 is 15 amino acids long. J was trimmed by 3 bases and V by 5 bases; bases with no gene match: 6. The CDR3 loop is CASSPGTSVEETQYF. DNA of the CDR3: TGTGCCAGCAGTCCCGGGACTAGCGTCGAAGAGACCCAGTACTTC.

This sequence joins TRBV6-5 and TRBJ1-1; 7 bases align to TRBD1. The CDR3 covers 12 residues. After removal of 7 bases from V and 4 bases from J, the junction contained 3 bases not matched to a gene. The V gene's germline CDR1 is MNHEY and CDR2 SVGAGI. The CDR3 DNA is TGTGCCAGCAAGGGGGCTCGCACTGAAGCTTTCTTT. Translation gives CASKGARTEAFF.

The sample holds a few counts of this clone. The rearrangement uses TRBV6-5 and TRBJ2-7; the D gene is possibly TRBD2 (7 bases). The CDR3 is made up of 15 amino acids. The germline V gene has CDR1 MNHEY and CDR2 SVGAGI. V lost 1 base and J 1 base, leaving 11 bases between the germline ends. The CDR3 nucleotides read TGTGCCAGCAGTTACTTGGCGGGGGCTTCCTACGAGCAGTACTTC. This codes for CASSYLAGASYEQYF.